One sample yielded the 30 T cell receptor beta chains listed below, sequenced in a study of blood T cells in healthy people across ages. The second PCR ran about 6 to 12 cycles with a sample-barcoded 5' primer and J-beta primers. TCRdb re-derived calls from the 5' RACE reads in MiXCR, one entry per CDR3 protein. The sample includes hundreds of thousands of distinct CDR3 sequences, about 25% of them seen just once. These records were also assigned to another study, of T cells of mothers and their children.

The sample consisted of blood. The receptors shown here come from a boy aged 5-17 years in good health.

The rearrangement uses TRBV25-1 and TRBJ2-1, with a weak D call TRBD1 (6 bases). The germline V and J ends were trimmed by 6 bases and 10 bases, with 13 bases remaining between them. CDR3 length: 12 residues. From germline, CDR1 is MGHDK and CDR2 SYGVNS. CDR3: CASRQTTGEQFF. For the CDR3, the DNA is TGTGCCAGCAGGCAAACTACAGGGGAGCAGTTCTTC. Complete variable domain (other parts from reference TRBV25-1 and TRBJ2-1): EADIYQTPRYLVIGTGKKITLECSQTMGHDKMYWYQQDPGMELHLIHYSYGVNSTEKGDLSSESTVSRIRTEHFPLTLESARPSHTSQYLCASRQTTGEQFFGPGTRLTVL.

There are a few counts of this clonotype. The chain employs TRBV24-1 and TRBJ2-5, with D possibly matching TRBD1 (6 bases). Per germline, CDR1 KGHDR and CDR2 SFDVKD. The CDR3 consists of 15 residues. The V and J ends lost 4 bases and 4 bases respectively, with 15 bases between them. The CDR3 loop reads CATSDPQQGGETQYF. The CDR3 region has the DNA TGTGCCACCAGTGACCCTCAACAGGGTGGAGAGACCCAGTACTTC.

This clonotype has only a few counts. This sequence joins TRBV7-6 and TRBJ2-1; 9 nucleotides line up with TRBD1. Germline V gene lookup returns CDR1 SGHVS and CDR2 FNYEAQ. The J segment lost 12 bases and the V segment lost 2 bases, leaving 11 bases of the junction unmatched. This CDR3 spans 15 amino acids. The CDR3: CASSLWVGQGGGQFF. CDR3 in DNA: TGTGCCAGCAGCTTATGGGTGGGACAGGGCGGTGGGCAGTTCTTC.

V usage is TRBV24-1 and J usage is TRBJ2-7, with 10 bases aligning to TRBD1. In germline, CDR1 is KGHDR, CDR2 SFDVKD. J gave up 1 base and V 3 bases, and 5 bases lay outside the gene matches. The CDR3 is made up of 16 amino acids. Here the CDR3 DNA reads TGTGCCACCAGTGATACCGGACAGGGGGTTTCCTACGAGCAGTACTTC. This codes for CATSDTGQGVSYEQYF.

This clonotype showed up just a few times. The chain is built from TRBV6-6 and TRBJ1-1; TRBD1 aligns across 8 bases. Unmatched junction bases numbered 9, after V lost 4 bases and J lost 11 bases. The CDR3 sequence is 13 residues long. Germline V gene sequence: CDR1 MNHNY, CDR2 SVGAGI (reference sequence). The CDR3 nucleotides read TGTGCCAGCAGTTCGGACAGGGTGCGGGAGGCTTTCTTT. Its protein product is CASSSDRVREAFF.

CDR3 DNA: TGCAGCGTCGCCAGATTACCTTGGGACTACGAGCAGTACTTC. The encoded protein is CSVARLPWDYEQYF. V and J are TRBV29-1 and TRBJ2-7; no reliable D call. Germline CDR1 SQVTM, CDR2 ANQGSEA. The CDR3 contains 14 residues. The V and J ends lost 6 bases and 3 bases respectively, with 18 bases between them.

In this sample, this clonotype turned up a few times. J is TRBJ2-7 and V is TRBV18; 10 bases agree with TRBD1. The CDR3 is 14 amino acids. Trimming at V came to 2 bases and at J to 5 bases, leaving 3 bases not matched to a gene. CDR1 and CDR2 (germline): KGHSH, LQKENI. In DNA, the CDR3 is TGTGCCAGCTCACCATGGGGACAGGGGAACGAGCAGTACTTC. Translation gives CASSPWGQGNEQYF.

On this clonotype itself: An end of the junction does not agree with germline; a read error may underlie this. The chain couples TRBV10-3 to TRBJ2-3; D uncertain. This CDR3 comprises 15 residues. CDR1 and CDR2 (germline): ENHRY, SYGVKD. The CDR3, as DNA: TGTGCCATCAGGGAGTCCGCCTATACCACAGATACGCAGTATTTT. This gives the protein CAIRESAYTTDTQYF.

The chain combines TRBV5-1 with TRBJ1-6; 9 bases agree with TRBD1. The germline CDR1 and CDR2 sequences are SGHRS and YFSETQ. V was clipped by 3 bases and J by 4 bases; unmatched bases: 17. This CDR3 region has 20 residues. CDR3 sequence (DNA): TGCGCCAGCAGCTGGAGGGATCGGGGACAGGGTCGCTTGTATAATTCACCCCTCCACTTT. This sequence encodes CASSWRDRGQGRLYNSPLHF.

V is TRBV5-6 and J is TRBJ2-1; D is perhaps TRBD1 (6 bases). The length of the CDR3 is 16 residues. Germline V lookup: CDR1 SGHDT, CDR2 YYEEEE. Trimming removed 2 bases from V and 1 base from J, with 13 bases in between. This CDR3 reads CASSFVTGSSYNEQFF. CDR3 nucleotide sequence: TGTGCCAGCAGCTTTGTGACAGGTTCATCCTACAATGAGCAGTTCTTC. The full variable domain, rest sourced from reference TRBV5-6 and TRBJ2-1, is DAGVTQSPTHLIKTRGQQVTLRCSPKSGHDTVSWYQQALGQGPQFIFQYYEEEERQRGNFPDRFSGHQFPNYSSELNVNALLLGDSALYLCASSFVTGSSYNEQFFGPGTRLTVL.

The V and J genes are TRBV29-1 and TRBJ2-2; no firm D call. Trimming pared 5 bases from V and 1 base from J, leaving 8 bases between. The V gene's germline CDR1 is SQVTM and CDR2 ANQGSEA. The CDR3 consists of 13 residues. CDR3 bases: TGCAGCGTTAAACAGATGAACACCGGGGAGCTGTTTTTT. Protein: CSVKQMNTGELFF.

The V gene is TRBV9, the J gene TRBJ2-1; D perhaps matches TRBD1 (5 bases). CDR1 SGDLS and CDR2 YYNGEE come from the germline V gene. This CDR3 region has 15 residues. V lost 0 bases and J 3 bases, leaving 10 bases between the germline ends. The DNA of the CDR3 is TGTGCCAGCAGCGTAGGTGGACAAATCTACAATGAGCAGTTCTTC. This encodes CASSVGGQIYNEQFF.

V gene TRBV24-1 combines with J gene TRBJ2-1; 9 bases agree with TRBD2. The CDR3 is 15 residues long. Germline V gene lookup returns CDR1 KGHDR and CDR2 SFDVKD. The V gene end was trimmed by 2 bases and the J gene end by 6 bases; junction bases not matched to a gene: 4. The CDR3, as DNA: TGTGCCACCAGTGATTGGACTAGCGATTTCAATGAGCAGTTCTTC. As protein: CATSDWTSDFNEQFF.

The chain combines TRBV9 with TRBJ2-7, with D perhaps being TRBD1 or TRBD2 (5 bases each). Germline CDR1 reads SGDLS; CDR2 reads YYNGEE. V was cut by 2 bases and J by 0 bases, with 9 bases left in between. The CDR3 sequence is 14 residues long. The CDR3 sequence: CASSVRGTSYEQYF. CDR3 nucleotide sequence: TGTGCCAGCAGCGTTCGGGGCACCTCCTACGAGCAGTACTTC.

The V call is TRBV5-1, the J call TRBJ2-5; TRBD2 matches at 13 bases. The CDR3 is 13 amino acids. J gave up 6 bases and V 8 bases, and 4 bases lay outside the gene matches. Germline V lookup: CDR1 SGHRS, CDR2 YFSETQ. CDR3 sequence: CASGTSGAKTQYF. In DNA form, the CDR3 reads TGCGCCAGTGGGACTAGCGGGGCCAAGACCCAGTACTTC.

This rearrangement joins TRBV20-1 to TRBJ2-1; D perhaps matches TRBD2 (12 bases). Trimming stripped 4 bases from V and 11 bases from J, with 27 bases between. The CDR3 is 16 residues long. CDR1 is DFQATT, CDR2 SNEGSKA, per germline (reference sequence). The CDR3 protein is CSAKDRGLLAGGQQFF. Written as DNA, the CDR3 is TGCAGTGCTAAGGACAGGGGGCTACTAGCGGGAGGCCAGCAGTTCTTC.

This clonotype was seen a few times. Without the conserved terminal phenylalanine or tryptophan, this CDR3 likely stems from a read error. This sequence joins TRBV7-3 and TRBJ1-1, with 9 nucleotides matching TRBD1. Germline values: CDR1 SGHTA, CDR2 FQGTGA. J lost 4 bases, V lost 5 bases, and 2 bases had no gene match. This CDR3 contains 13 residues. The CDR3 here is CASSRQGGTEAFL. CDR3 sequence (DNA): TGTGCCAGCAGCCGACAGGGGGGCACTGAAGCTTTCCTT.

A few counts support this clonotype. The J gene is TRBJ2-7, the V gene TRBV12-3 or TRBV12-4; 9 bases are a match to TRBD2. This CDR3 has 14 amino acids. The V gene end was trimmed by 8 bases and the J gene end by 7 bases; junction bases not matched to a gene: 12. This chain's CDR3 is CASGTGTSILEQYF. The CDR3 nucleotides read TGTGCCAGCGGCACCGGGACTAGCATATTGGAGCAGTACTTC.

In the case of this clonotype: At one boundary the junction diverges from the germline segment, which might be a read error. The chain has TRBV20-1 and TRBJ2-1, with D unclear. CDR3 length: 15 amino acids. CDR1 is DFQATT and CDR2 is SNEGSKA in the germline V gene (reference sequence). In DNA form, the CDR3 reads TGCAGTGCTAGAGTACCACTCTCAAGTGTGAATGAGCAGCTCTTC. It codes for CSARVPLSSVNEQLF.

This clonotype has more than one count but fewer than ten. The chain couples TRBV11-3 to TRBJ2-1, with TRBD2 matching over 7 bases. The V and J ends lost 0 bases and 2 bases, in that order; junction bases with no gene match: 7. CDR3 length equals 17 residues. Germline V gene sequence: CDR1 SGHNT, CDR2 YENEEA. CDR3 DNA sequence: TGTGCCAGCAGCTTAGATCTTCGGGGGGTACCCTACAATGAGCAGTTCTTC. This gives the protein CASSLDLRGVPYNEQFF.

The chain links TRBV20-1 to TRBJ2-6; 13 bases line up with TRBD2. V was pared by 4 bases and J by 0 bases, with 6 bases of the junction left unmatched. Germline CDR1 is DFQATT and CDR2 is SNEGSKA (reference sequence). This CDR3 comprises 18 residues. In DNA form, the CDR3 reads TGCAGTGCTATCGGGACTAGCGGGGACCTCTCTGGGGCCAACGTCCTGACTTTC. Protein sequence: CSAIGTSGDLSGANVLTF.

This chain joins TRBV7-2 and TRBJ2-1; D unresolved. CDR1 SGHTA and CDR2 FQGNSA come from the germline V gene. V gave up 1 base and J gave up 4 bases, with 14 bases separating them. The CDR3 covers 16 residues. The CDR3 loop reads CASSLGAALTYNEQFF. The CDR3 coding sequence is TGTGCCAGCAGCTTAGGCGCAGCGCTGACGTACAATGAGCAGTTCTTC.

This clonotype was detected only a few times. The genes are TRBV5-1 and TRBJ2-5; 12 bases map to TRBD2. The CDR3 runs 16 residues. Trimming cost V 4 bases and J 5 bases; bases outside gene matches: 9. Germline loops: CDR1 SGHRS, CDR2 YFSETQ. CDR3 residues: CASSLETSGRSETQYF. The CDR3 DNA follows: TGCGCCAGCAGCCTGGAGACTAGCGGGAGATCGGAGACCCAGTACTTC.

The genes are TRBV27 and TRBJ2-3, with D perhaps assigned TRBD1 or TRBD2 (5 bases each). V lost 4 bases, J lost 8 bases, and 10 bases lay in between. The CDR3 extends over 12 amino acids. In germline, CDR1 is MNHEY, CDR2 SMNVEV (reference sequence). CDR3 in amino acids: CASSWDAVTQYF. The CDR3 region has the DNA TGTGCCAGCAGTTGGGACGCGGTTACGCAGTATTTT.

This sequence joins TRBV6-2 or TRBV6-3 and TRBJ2-6; D not resolved. Germline loops: CDR1 MNHEY, CDR2 SVGEGT. V lost 3 bases to trimming and J lost 2 bases, with 11 bases between them. The CDR3 length is 16 residues. Here the CDR3 reads CASSYIDEAGANVLTF. For the CDR3, the DNA is TGTGCCAGCAGTTATATCGATGAAGCTGGGGCCAACGTCCTGACTTTC.

This clonotype was seen a few times. J is TRBJ2-1 and V is TRBV7-6, with D tentatively TRBD1 (5 bases). This CDR3 is 14 amino acids long. The germline gives CDR1 SGHVS, CDR2 FNYEAQ. V lost 8 bases to trimming and J lost 4 bases, with 15 bases between them. The CDR3 loop is CASGARAVYNEQFF. Written as DNA, the CDR3 is TGTGCCAGCGGGGCCAGGGCCGTTTACAATGAGCAGTTCTTC.

The genes are TRBV20-1 and TRBJ2-3; 10 bases agree with TRBD1. J was trimmed by 0 bases and V by 5 bases; bases with no gene match: 5. Germline V gene data show CDR1 as DFQATT and CDR2 as SNEGSKA (reference sequence). This CDR3 has 15 residues. The CDR3 nucleotides are TGCAGTGCTGGGGACAGGGGAATCAGCACAGATACGCAGTATTTT. This encodes CSAGDRGISTDTQYF.

The chain is built from TRBV7-2 and TRBJ2-6; TRBD1 agrees at 9 bases. CDR3 length: 17 residues. With 5 bases clipped from V and 5 bases from J, the junction kept 10 bases outside the gene matches. Germline CDR1 and CDR2: SGHTA and FQGNSA. This CDR3 reads CASSLEDRGRRANVLTF. CDR3 DNA: TGTGCCAGCAGCCTAGAGGACAGGGGAAGAAGGGCCAACGTCCTGACTTTC.

The J gene is TRBJ2-5, the V gene TRBV6-1, with D possibly matching TRBD2 (6 bases). The J call is in doubt because the DNA end fits TRBJ2-7 better. Germline V gives CDR1 MNHNS, CDR2 SASEGT. This CDR3 is 17 amino acids long. The CDR3 region is CASSVSGSPESSYEQYF. CDR3 coding DNA: TGTGCCAGCAGTGTGAGCGGGTCCCCCGAGAGCTCCTACGAGCAGTACTTC.

This clonotype has just a few counts. The CDR3 nucleotides read TGCGCCAGCAGCTTGTCGTGGTCGTATTCTACGGAGCAGTACTTC. Residues: CASSLSWSYSTEQYF. V usage is TRBV5-1 and J usage is TRBJ2-5; D is unresolved. The V end was cut by 1 base, the J end by 11 bases, with 21 bases between. Germline CDR1 is SGHRS and CDR2 is YFSETQ. The CDR3 contains 15 residues.